This T cell receptor beta chain is drawn from a study of shared clonotypes between healthy human individuals. Study conclusions and caveats: Shared across several donors were around 5% of the naive CD4 clonotypes. Clonotype sharing among donors was expected to depend on sequencing depth.

Naive CD4+ cells were CD45RA-selected; the remaining cells were memory. The CDR3 has 13 residues. Trimming removed 3 bases from V and 6 bases from J; junction bases left unmatched: 4. Germline V gene lookup returns CDR1 KGHSH and CDR2 LQKENI. Worth noting for this clone: Its antigen is undetermined.

Assay runs were performed at deep level. Using immunoSEQ multiplex PCR, the repertoire was profiled, and TCRdb retains in-frame clones only, with some absent. The sample includes approximately 1.1 million clones, about 80% seen only once; the top ten take about 0.52%. The sequenced sample was memory CD4+ T cells from PBMCs. The subset: CD45RA-negative fraction. This chain links TRBV18 with TRBJ2-7; 8 positions match TRBD1. The clonotype comes from a man aged 18 to 29 in good health. Some clones in this sample may be carry-over from other donors' samples. In nucleotides, the CDR3 is TGTGCCAGCTCACCTACCGACAGGGGCGAGCAGTACTTC. Residues: CASSPTDRGEQYF.